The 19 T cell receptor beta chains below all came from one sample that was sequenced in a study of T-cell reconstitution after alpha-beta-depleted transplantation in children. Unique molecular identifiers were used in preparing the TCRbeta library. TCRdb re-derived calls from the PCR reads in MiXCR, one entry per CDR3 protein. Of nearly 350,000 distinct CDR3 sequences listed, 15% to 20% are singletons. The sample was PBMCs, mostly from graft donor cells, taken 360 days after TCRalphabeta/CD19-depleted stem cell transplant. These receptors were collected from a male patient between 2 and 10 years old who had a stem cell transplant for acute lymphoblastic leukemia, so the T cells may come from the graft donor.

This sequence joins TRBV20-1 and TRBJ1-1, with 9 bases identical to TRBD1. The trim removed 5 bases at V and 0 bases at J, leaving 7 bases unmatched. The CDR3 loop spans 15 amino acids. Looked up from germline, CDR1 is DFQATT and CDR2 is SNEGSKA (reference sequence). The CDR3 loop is CSAFTGGGMNTEAFF. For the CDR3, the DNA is TGCAGTGCTTTCACAGGGGGCGGCATGAACACTGAAGCTTTCTTT.

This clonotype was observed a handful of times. CDR3 residues: CASRDTPYEQYF. DNA of the CDR3: TGCGCCAGCAGGGACACCCCCTACGAGCAGTACTTC. This chain joins TRBV5-1 and TRBJ2-7, with D possibly TRBD1 on 5 matching bases. Trimming took 5 bases from V and 2 from J, leaving 8 bases between them. This CDR3 comprises 12 residues. Germline CDR1 SGHRS, CDR2 YFSETQ.

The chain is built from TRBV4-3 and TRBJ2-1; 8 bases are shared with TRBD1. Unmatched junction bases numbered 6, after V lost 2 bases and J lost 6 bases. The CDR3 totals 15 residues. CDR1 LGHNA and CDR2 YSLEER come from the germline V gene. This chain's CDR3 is CASSQRQGRLNEQFF. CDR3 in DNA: TGCGCCAGCAGCCAAAGACAGGGGCGACTCAATGAGCAGTTCTTC.

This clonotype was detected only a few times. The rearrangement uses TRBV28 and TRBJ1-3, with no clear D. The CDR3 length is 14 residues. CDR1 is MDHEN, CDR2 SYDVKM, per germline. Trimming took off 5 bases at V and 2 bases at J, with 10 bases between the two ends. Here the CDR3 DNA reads TGTGCCAGCAGTGAAGAACTAACTGGAAACACCATATATTTT. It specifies CASSEELTGNTIYF. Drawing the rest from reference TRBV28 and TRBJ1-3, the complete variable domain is DVKVTQSSRYLVKRTGEKVFLECVQDMDHENMFWYRQDPGLGLRLIYFSYDVKMKEKGDIPEGYSVSREKKERFSLILESASTNQTSMYLCASSEELTGNTIYFGEGSWLTVV.

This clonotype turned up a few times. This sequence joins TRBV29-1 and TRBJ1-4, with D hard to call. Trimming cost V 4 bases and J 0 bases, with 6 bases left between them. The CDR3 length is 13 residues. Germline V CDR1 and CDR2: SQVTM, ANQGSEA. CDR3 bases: TGCAGCGTTGCGGCTGCAACTAATGAAAAACTGTTTTTT. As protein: CSVAAATNEKLFF.

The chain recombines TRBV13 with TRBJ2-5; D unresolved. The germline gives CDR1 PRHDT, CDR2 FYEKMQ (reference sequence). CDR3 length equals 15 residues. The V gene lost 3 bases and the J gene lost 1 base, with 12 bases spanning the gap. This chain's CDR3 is CASSLSGAPQETQYF. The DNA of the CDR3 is TGTGCCAGCAGCTTGTCCGGTGCCCCCCAAGAGACCCAGTACTTC.

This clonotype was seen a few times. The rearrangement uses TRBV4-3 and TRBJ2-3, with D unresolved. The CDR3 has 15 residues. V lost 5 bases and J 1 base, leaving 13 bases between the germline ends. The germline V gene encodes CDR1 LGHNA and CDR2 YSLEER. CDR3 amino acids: CASSKGYRGTDTQYF. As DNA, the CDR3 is TGCGCCAGCAGCAAAGGGTACCGAGGCACAGATACGCAGTATTTT.

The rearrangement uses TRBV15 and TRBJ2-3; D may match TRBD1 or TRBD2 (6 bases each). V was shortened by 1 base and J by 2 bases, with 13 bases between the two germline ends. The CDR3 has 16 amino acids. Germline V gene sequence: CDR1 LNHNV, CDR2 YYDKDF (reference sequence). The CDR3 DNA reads TGTGCCACCAGCAGAGGAGAAGGGGGGTCCACAGATACGCAGTATTTT. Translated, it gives CATSRGEGGSTDTQYF.

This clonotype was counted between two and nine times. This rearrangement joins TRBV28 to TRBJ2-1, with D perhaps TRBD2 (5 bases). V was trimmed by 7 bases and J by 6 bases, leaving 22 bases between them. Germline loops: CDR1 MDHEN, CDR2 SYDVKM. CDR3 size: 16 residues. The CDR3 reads CASNSLWESPPNEQFF. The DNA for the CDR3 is TGTGCCAGCAACTCCCTTTGGGAGTCGCCCCCCAATGAGCAGTTCTTC.

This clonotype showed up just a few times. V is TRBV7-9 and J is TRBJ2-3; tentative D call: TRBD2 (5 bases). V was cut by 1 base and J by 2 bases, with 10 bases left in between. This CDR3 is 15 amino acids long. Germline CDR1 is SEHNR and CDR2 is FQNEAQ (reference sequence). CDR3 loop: CASSLEASFTDTQYF. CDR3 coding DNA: TGTGCCAGCAGCTTAGAAGCTAGCTTCACAGATACGCAGTATTTT.

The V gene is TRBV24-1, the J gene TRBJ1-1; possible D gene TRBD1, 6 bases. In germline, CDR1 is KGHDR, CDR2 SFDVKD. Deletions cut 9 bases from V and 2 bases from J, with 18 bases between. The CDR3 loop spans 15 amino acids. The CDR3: CATARTVEGNTEAFF. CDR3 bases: TGTGCCACCGCCCGGACAGTGGAGGGCAACACTGAAGCTTTCTTT.

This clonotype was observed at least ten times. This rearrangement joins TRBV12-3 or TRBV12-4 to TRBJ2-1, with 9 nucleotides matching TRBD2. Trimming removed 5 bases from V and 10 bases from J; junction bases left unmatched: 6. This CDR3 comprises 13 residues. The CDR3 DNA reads TGTGCCAGCAGTCATGTGGCGGGAGGGGAGCAGTTCTTC. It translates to CASSHVAGGEQFF.

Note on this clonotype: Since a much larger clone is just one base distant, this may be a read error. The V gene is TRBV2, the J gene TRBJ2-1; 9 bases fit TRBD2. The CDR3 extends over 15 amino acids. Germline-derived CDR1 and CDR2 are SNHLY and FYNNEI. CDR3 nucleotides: TGTGCCAGCACTGATTCTAGCGGGGTCTACTATGAGCAGTTCTTC. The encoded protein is CASTDSSGVYYEQFF.

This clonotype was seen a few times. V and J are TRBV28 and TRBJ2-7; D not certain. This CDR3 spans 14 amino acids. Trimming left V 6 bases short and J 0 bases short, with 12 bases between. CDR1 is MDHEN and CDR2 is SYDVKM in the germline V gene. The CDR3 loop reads CASRSRSPSYEQYF. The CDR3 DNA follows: TGTGCCAGCAGGTCCCGGTCCCCCTCCTACGAGCAGTACTTC.

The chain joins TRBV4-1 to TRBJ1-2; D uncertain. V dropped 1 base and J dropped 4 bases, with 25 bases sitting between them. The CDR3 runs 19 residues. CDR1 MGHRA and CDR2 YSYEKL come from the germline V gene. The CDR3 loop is CASSQVFSKKRRRGYGYTF. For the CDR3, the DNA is TGCGCCAGCAGCCAAGTGTTTTCTAAAAAGCGGAGGCGAGGCTATGGCTACACCTTC.

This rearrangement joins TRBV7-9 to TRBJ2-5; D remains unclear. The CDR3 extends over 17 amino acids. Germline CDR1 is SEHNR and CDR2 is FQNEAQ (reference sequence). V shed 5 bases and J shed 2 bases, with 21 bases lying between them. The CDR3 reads CASSLLRLLRLQETQYF. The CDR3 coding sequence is TGTGCCAGCAGCCTACTACGCCTCCTCAGATTACAAGAGACCCAGTACTTC.

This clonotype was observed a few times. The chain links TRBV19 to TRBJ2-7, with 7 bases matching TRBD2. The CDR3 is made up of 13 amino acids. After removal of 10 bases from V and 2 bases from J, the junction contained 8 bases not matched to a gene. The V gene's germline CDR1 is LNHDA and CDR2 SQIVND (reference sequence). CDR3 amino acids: CATLGAGAYEQYF. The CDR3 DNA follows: TGTGCCACCCTAGGGGCGGGAGCCTACGAGCAGTACTTC.

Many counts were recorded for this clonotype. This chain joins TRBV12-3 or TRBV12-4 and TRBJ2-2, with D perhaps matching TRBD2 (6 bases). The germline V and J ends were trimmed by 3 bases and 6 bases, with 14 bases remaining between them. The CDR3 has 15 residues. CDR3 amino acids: CASSLSVGSSGELFF. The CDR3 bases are TGTGCCAGCAGTTTGAGTGTCGGGAGCTCCGGGGAGCTGTTTTTT.

CDR3 residues: CASSFLGRVTDTQYF. Written as DNA, the CDR3 is TGTGCCAGCAGTTTCCTTGGGCGGGTAACAGATACGCAGTATTTT. The V call is TRBV12-3 or TRBV12-4, the J call TRBJ2-3, with a tentative D call TRBD2 (5 bases). The CDR3 totals 15 residues. The V end was cut by 3 bases, the J end by 3 bases, with 13 bases between.